What follows are 7 T cell receptor beta chains derived from one specimen sequenced in a study of cytomegalovirus exposure and HLA in healthy donors. It was with 60 Vbeta and 13 Jbeta primers that the PCR ran. Data came from immunoSEQ multiplex PCR; TCRdb stores just in-frame clones and leaves some out. Of some 120,000 clones in the sample, 77% were seen once. Sequenced: PBMCs. The source of these receptors is a man between 18 and 35 years old in good health and CMV-seropositive.

Here the CDR3 reads CASSRTQGERGEQFF. The CDR3 bases are TGTGCCAGCAGCAGGACGCAGGGGGAGCGGGGGGAGCAGTTCTTC. The chain has TRBV7-6 and TRBJ2-1; D perhaps matches TRBD2 (8 bases). This CDR3 is 15 amino acids long. V gave up 5 bases and J gave up 10 bases, with 21 bases separating them. Germline CDR1 is SGHVS and CDR2 is FNYEAQ.

V is TRBV11-1 and J is TRBJ2-5, with D uncertain. With 9 bases removed from V and 0 bases from J, the gap between germline ends came to 8 bases. The germline V gene has CDR1 SGHAT and CDR2 FQDESV (reference sequence). The CDR3 is 12 amino acids. The CDR3 protein is CARAQDQETQYF. For the CDR3, the DNA is TGTGCCAGAGCCCAGGACCAAGAGACCCAGTACTTC.

This clone appeared a single time. This chain connects TRBV18 to TRBJ1-5; D is uncertain. CDR1 and CDR2 from the germline V gene are KGHSH and LQKENI. V lost 3 bases, J lost 6 bases, and 18 bases lay in between. The CDR3 has 16 residues. The CDR3 here is CASSPDNGFRGQPQHF. In DNA form, the CDR3 reads TGTGCCAGCTCACCTGATAATGGGTTTCGCGGTCAGCCCCAGCATTTT.

The V call is TRBV11-2, the J call TRBJ2-7, with 7 bases matching TRBD1. This CDR3 contains 15 residues. V lost 5 bases, J lost 2 bases, and 9 bases stayed unmatched. In germline, CDR1 is SGHAT, CDR2 FQNNGV. The CDR3 is CASSPSTGDTYEQYF. The DNA for the CDR3 is TGTGCCAGCAGCCCCTCAACAGGGGATACCTACGAGCAGTACTTC.

The chain uses TRBV25-1 and TRBJ2-7; 9 positions agree with TRBD1. The V and J ends lost 3 bases and 7 bases, in that order; junction bases with no gene match: 10. Germline V CDR1 and CDR2: MGHDK, SYGVNS. The CDR3 is 15 residues long. The CDR3 sequence: CASSDSKQGAGEQYF. In DNA, the CDR3 is TGTGCCAGCAGTGATTCTAAACAGGGGGCGGGGGAGCAGTACTTC.

The chain employs TRBV9 and TRBJ1-2; 8 bases are shared with TRBD1. The CDR3 has 13 residues. Germline lookup yields CDR1 SGDLS and CDR2 YYNGEE. Trimming removed 4 bases from V and 6 bases from J; junction bases left unmatched: 5. CDR3 coding DNA: TGTGCCAGCAGCCCACGGACAGGGAATGGCTACACCTTC. Translated, it gives CASSPRTGNGYTF.

This chain links TRBV29-1 with TRBJ1-1; D may be TRBD1 (5 bases). CDR3 length: 14 residues. Trimming took off 3 bases at V and 2 bases at J, with 13 bases between the two ends. The V gene's germline CDR1 is SQVTM and CDR2 ANQGSEA. The CDR3 is CSVDQSGTNTEAFF. The CDR3 DNA follows: TGCAGCGTTGACCAATCAGGGACTAACACTGAAGCTTTCTTT.